This TCR beta chain was captured by sequencing in a study of OX40 agonist ivuxolimab in advanced cancers. On the study more broadly: Eligibility rules accepted prior anti-PD-1, anti-PD-L1 or anti-CTLA-4 therapy, and 40% to 50% had some.

Broader study findings: Antigen specificity was not determined for the expanded peripheral T cells. Clonal expansion in partial responders at 0.1-3.0 mg/kg ranked among the lowest.

Trimming left V 6 bases short and J 4 bases short, with 18 bases between. CDR3 length: 15 residues. Germline CDR1 and CDR2: MNHEY and SMNVEV (reference sequence). Method: immunoSEQ multiplex PCR; TCRdb's copy keeps in-frame clones and lacks some. The sample lists approximately 92,000 clones, roughly 80% occurring once. A few counts support this clone. Antigen: not known. Specimen: CD4+ or CD8+ T cells sorted from blood, collected in a trial of the OX40 agonist ivuxolimab. The TCR originated in an adult with an advanced solid tumor such as melanoma, head and neck, liver or kidney cancer. The rearrangement joins TRBV27 to TRBJ1-2; D might be TRBD1 (5 bases). The CDR3 reads CASSPLQGAFYGYTF. The CDR3 DNA follows: TGTGCCAGCAGCCCCCTGCAGGGTGCCTTCTATGGCTACACCTTC.